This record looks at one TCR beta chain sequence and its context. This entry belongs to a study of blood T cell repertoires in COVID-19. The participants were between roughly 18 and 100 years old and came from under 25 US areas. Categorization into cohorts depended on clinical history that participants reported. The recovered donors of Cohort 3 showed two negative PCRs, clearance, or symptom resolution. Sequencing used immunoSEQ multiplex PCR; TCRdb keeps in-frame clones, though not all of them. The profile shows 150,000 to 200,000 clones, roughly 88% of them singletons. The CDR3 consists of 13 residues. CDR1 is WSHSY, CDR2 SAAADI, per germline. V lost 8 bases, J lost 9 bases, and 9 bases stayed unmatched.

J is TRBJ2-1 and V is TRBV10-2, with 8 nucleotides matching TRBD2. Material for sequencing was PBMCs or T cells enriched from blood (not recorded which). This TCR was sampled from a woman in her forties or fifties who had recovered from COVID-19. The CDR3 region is CASPRGGEGEQFF. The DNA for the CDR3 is TGCGCCAGCCCACGGGGGGGCGAAGGTGAGCAGTTCTTC.